A selection of T cell receptor beta chains follows, all from one sample in a study of shared clonotypes between healthy human individuals. Some clones are missing from TCRdb's copy, which holds only in-frame ones; the method was immunoSEQ multiplex PCR. Found here are just over 2,000,000 clones, about 95% of them singletons; the top ten hold 1.1%. Input material: naive CD8+ T cells sorted from blood. The receptor set was obtained from a man aged 18 to 35 in good health. CDR3s include the opening cysteine and the closing phenylalanine or tryptophan. The D gene is left open where the match is weak. The size entry is marked missing in some rows and otherwise reads once, few, many or a size class.

.	.	TRBJ2-4	TRBV29-1	CSGLGENIQYF	TGCAGCGGTCTGGGGGAAAACATTCAGTACTTC
.	.	TRBJ1-5	TRBV6-1	CASSIPPQPQHF	TGTGCCAGCAGCATCCCGCCTCAGCCCCAGCATTTT
.	.	TRBJ2-2	TRBV11-2	CASSPGGVLGTGELFF	TGTGCCAGCAGCCCAGGCGGGGTCCTTGGGACCGGGGAGCTGTTTTTT
.	.	TRBJ1-1	TRBV19	CASSPEAKGNTEAFF	TGTGCCAGTAGCCCCGAAGCGAAGGGGAACACTGAAGCTTTCTTT
TRBD1	.	TRBJ2-2	TRBV5-1	CASSLAIDRAGRELFF	TGCGCCAGCAGCTTGGCGATCGACAGGGCGGGCAGGGAGCTGTTTTTT
.	.	TRBJ1-5	TRBV5-1	CASSLGAPGGNQPQHF	TGCGCCAGCAGCTTGGGGGCCCCAGGGGGCAATCAGCCCCAGCATTTT
TRBD2	.	TRBJ2-1	TRBV9	CASTSGGDLFF	TGTGCCAGCACATCGGGGGGAGATCTGTTCTTC
.	.	TRBJ2-6	TRBV28	CASSLSKVLGPAGGANVLTF	TGTGCCAGCAGTTTATCCAAGGTTCTTGGCCCTGCGGGAGGGGCCAACGTCCTGACTTTC
.	.	TRBJ2-2	TRBV27	CASSLLDSISTGELFF	TGTGCCAGCAGTTTATTGGACTCAATCAGCACCGGGGAGCTGTTTTTT
.	once	TRBJ1-2	TRBV6-1	CASSEAVTYGYTF	TGTGCCAGCAGTGAAGCGGTGACTTATGGCTACACCTTC
TRBD2	.	TRBJ2-7	TRBV9	CASSAGTSSSYEQYF	TGTGCCAGCAGCGCAGGGACTAGCAGCTCCTACGAGCAGTACTTC
.	.	TRBJ2-2	TRBV27	CASSLFGGPGELFF	TGTGCCAGCAGTTTATTTGGGGGGCCCGGGGAGCTGTTTTTT
TRBD1	.	TRBJ1-3	TRBV15	CATSGGTEGSGNTIYF	TGTGCCACCAGCGGGGGGACAGAGGGCTCTGGAAACACCATATATTTT
.	.	TRBJ1-2	TRBV9	CASSVGREYGYTF	TGTGCCAGCAGCGTAGGCAGGGAGTATGGCTACACCTTC
.	.	TRBJ2-7	TRBV19	CASSPWAAGYEQYF	TGTGCCAGTAGCCCGTGGGCCGCGGGCTACGAGCAGTACTTC
.	few	TRBJ2-1	TRBV5-1	CASSLDRAPVNEQFF	TGCGCCAGCAGCTTGGACAGGGCCCCTGTCAATGAGCAGTTCTTC
.	.	TRBJ2-2	TRBV27	CASSLNRAHTGELFF	TGTGCCAGCAGTTTAAACAGGGCGCACACCGGGGAGCTGTTTTTT
TRBD1	.	TRBJ2-7	TRBV4-1	CASSQDRPGGSYEQYF	TGCGCCAGCAGCCAAGATAGGCCAGGGGGTTCCTACGAGCAGTACTTC
.	.	TRBJ1-6	TRBV19	CASSMSHGLAPLHF	TGTGCCAGTAGTATGAGCCACGGGTTAGCACCCCTCCACTTT
.	.	TRBJ1-3	TRBV29-1	CSVVQGSGNTIYF	TGCAGCGTCGTACAGGGTAGTGGAAACACCATATATTTT
TRBD2	.	TRBJ2-7	TRBV4-1	CASSQTGGEQYF	TGCGCCAGCAGCCAAACGGGGGGGGAGCAGTACTTC
.	.	TRBJ2-1	TRBV15	CATSREVGREKYNEQFF	TGTGCCACCAGCAGAGAAGTGGGGCGGGAAAAATACAATGAGCAGTTCTTC
TRBD2	.	TRBJ2-1	TRBV13	CASSFKRGIYNEQFF	TGTGCCAGCAGCTTCAAGCGGGGCATCTACAATGAGCAGTTCTTC
.	.	TRBJ2-5	TRBV9	CASSVGAGSQETQYF	TGTGCCAGCAGCGTAGGGGCGGGTAGTCAAGAGACCCAGTACTTC
TRBD1	.	TRBJ1-1	TRBV7-2	CASSLAGQATNTEAFF	TGTGCCAGCAGCTTAGCGGGACAGGCGACGAACACTGAAGCTTTCTTT
TRBD2	.	TRBJ2-3	TRBV7-9	CASSPGLADTDTQYF	TGTGCCAGCAGCCCCGGACTAGCGGACACAGATACGCAGTATTTT
.	.	TRBJ1-2	TRBV2	CASMRDNHYGYTF	TGTGCCAGCATGAGGGACAACCACTATGGCTACACCTTC
TRBD1	.	TRBJ2-7	TRBV4-1	CASSQAGTGPYEQYF	TGCGCCAGCAGCCAAGCCGGGACAGGACCTTACGAGCAGTACTTC
.	.	TRBJ1-5	TRBV29-1	CSVEWDSNQPQHF	TGCAGCGTTGAGTGGGACAGCAATCAGCCCCAGCATTTT
TRBD2	once	TRBJ2-7	TRBV2	CASSEHVTSGDEQYF	TGTGCCAGCAGTGAACACGTGACTAGCGGGGACGAGCAGTACTTC
.	.	TRBJ2-1	TRBV27	CASSLGTAYNEQFF	TGTGCCAGCAGTTTAGGGACCGCCTACAATGAGCAGTTCTTC
TRBD2	.	TRBJ2-3	TRBV6-6	CASLAGGSDTQYF	TGTGCCAGCCTTGCGGGAGGGTCGGATACGCAGTATTTT
.	.	TRBJ2-1	TRBV7-9	CASSLVGNSYNEQFF	TGTGCCAGCAGCTTAGTAGGGAACTCCTACAATGAGCAGTTCTTC
TRBD1	.	TRBJ1-1	TRBV7-9	CASSPPNRGMNTEAFF	TGTGCCAGCAGCCCCCCCAACAGGGGGATGAACACTGAAGCTTTCTTT
.	.	TRBJ2-7	TRBV11-2	CASSLAGEHYEQYF	TGTGCCAGCAGCTTAGCCGGGGAGCATTACGAGCAGTACTTC
TRBD1	.	TRBJ1-2	TRBV4-1	CASSAGQAYYGYTF	TGCGCCAGCAGCGCGGGACAGGCATACTATGGCTACACCTTC
.	.	TRBJ2-7	TRBV11-2	CASCRMGPSYEQYF	TGTGCCAGCTGCCGGATGGGGCCATCCTACGAGCAGTACTTC
TRBD2	.	TRBJ2-1	TRBV7-9	CASSLGLAGYNEQFF	TGTGCCAGCAGCTTAGGACTAGCGGGATACAATGAGCAGTTCTTC
TRBD1	.	TRBJ2-3	TRBV2	CASSAGDRITDTQYF	TGTGCCAGCAGTGCTGGGGACAGAATCACAGATACGCAGTATTTT
.	.	TRBJ1-5	TRBV6-1	CASSEASAGPNQPQHF	TGTGCCAGCAGTGAAGCCTCAGCGGGCCCGAATCAGCCCCAGCATTTT
.	.	TRBJ1-1	TRBV6-6	CASSSNPKNTEAFF	TGTGCCAGCAGTTCCAATCCGAAGAACACTGAAGCTTTCTTT
TRBD2	.	TRBJ2-7	TRBV5-6	CASSFGLAGMREQYF	TGTGCCAGCAGCTTCGGACTAGCGGGAATGAGGGAGCAGTACTTC
.	.	TRBJ2-7	TRBV6-5	CASSYAGDSYEQYF	TGTGCCAGCAGTTACGCAGGGGACTCCTACGAGCAGTACTTC
.	.	TRBJ2-7	TRBV6-6	CASSYDWPPLSYEQYF	TGTGCCAGCAGTTATGATTGGCCTCCCCTCTCCTACGAGCAGTACTTC
.	.	TRBJ2-2	TRBV28	CASSFEGGNSETGFFANTGELFF	TGTGCCAGCAGTTTCGAGGGGGGAAATTCGGAGACAGGGTTCTTCGCGAACACCGGGGAGCTGTTTTTT
.	.	TRBJ2-5	TRBV19	CASKSEETQYF	TGTGCCAGTAAGTCGGAAGAGACCCAGTACTTC
TRBD2	.	TRBJ2-7	TRBV6-1	CASSATLGGYDEQYF	TGTGCCAGCAGCGCCACGCTCGGGGGGTACGACGAGCAGTACTTC
.	.	TRBJ2-5	TRBV7-7	CASSSSSLETQYF	TGTGCTAGCAGCTCCTCATCCCTGGAGACCCAGTACTTC
TRBD1	.	TRBJ1-3	TRBV19	CASSMLDRGYTIYF	TGTGCCAGTAGTATGCTGGACAGGGGCTACACCATATATTTT
TRBD1	.	TRBJ2-7	TRBV28	CASSFGDRRDEQYF	TGTGCCAGCAGTTTTGGGGACAGGCGGGACGAGCAGTACTTC
.	.	TRBJ2-1	TRBV7-9	CASSLPEDSSYNEQFF	TGTGCCAGCAGCTTACCCGAGGACTCTTCCTACAATGAGCAGTTCTTC
.	.	TRBJ2-5	TRBV25-1	CASSSKSAGPYQETQYF	TGTGCCAGCAGTTCAAAATCGGCGGGGCCGTACCAAGAGACCCAGTACTTC
TRBD1	.	TRBJ1-3	TRBV7-8	CASSSDRGRAGNTIYF	TGTGCCAGCAGCTCGGACAGGGGGCGAGCTGGAAACACCATATATTTT
.	.	TRBJ2-2	TRBV30	CAWSVLNTGELFF	TGTGCCTGGAGTGTTTTAAACACCGGGGAGCTGTTTTTT
.	.	TRBJ1-1	TRBV14	CASSQDLETEAFF	TGTGCCAGCAGCCAGGATTTGGAGACTGAAGCTTTCTTT